This T cell receptor (beta chain) emerged from a study of cytomegalovirus exposure and HLA in healthy donors. Study as a whole: Around 85 million unique TCRs from HLA-typed donors were held in an early data release. Study-level findings and limits: Later on, a genetic analysis was performed. It linked a missense variant in DCLRE1C with V- and J-gene trimming of TCR beta. Within an earlier analysis, most TCR beta V segments proved productive either about 87% or about 30% of the time. It was reported in a later analysis that an Asian-associated ancestry cluster showed fewer N-insertions than the 666-donor mean.

The primer mix had 60 Vbeta and 13 Jbeta primers. Using immunoSEQ multiplex PCR, the repertoire was profiled, and TCRdb retains in-frame clones only, with some absent. In the table there are 64,000 or so clones, 65% to 90% of which are singletons. Points on this clone: Its target is unknown.

The ends were cut back, 0 bases at V and 6 bases at J, with 30 bases in the middle. This CDR3 contains 20 residues. The germline gives CDR1 SGHTS, CDR2 YDEGEE. The V call is TRBV5-8, the J call TRBJ1-2; D perhaps matches TRBD1 (5 bases). This TCR came from a female donor in good health and CMV-seronegative. The sequenced material came from PBMCs. DNA for the CDR3: TGTGCCAGCAGCTTGGCGCGGAGCGCCCTTATACTCAGGGTTCGTCATGGCTACACCTTC. The encoded protein is CASSLARSALILRVRHGYTF.